These T cell receptor beta chains were read from a single sample in a study of sequential checkpoint blockade in melanoma. Method: immunoSEQ multiplex PCR; TCRdb's copy keeps in-frame clones and lacks some. The sample consists of about 12,000 clones, approximately 68% of them appearing once. Sequencing used CD8+ T cells sorted from blood (inferred from file names), obtained from a patient given nivolumab and ipilimumab in sequence. These receptor sequences come from a human donor with melanoma. CDR3s include the opening cysteine and the closing phenylalanine or tryptophan. D genes are given only for firm matches. The size field is filled for only some rows; it gives once, few, many or a size class.

size: medium-sized; V: TRBV13; D: .; J: TRBJ1-1; CDR3: CASSLVIRGSEAFF; DNA: TGTGCCAGCAGCTTAGTAATCCGGGGGTCGGAAGCTTTCTTT
size: .; V: TRBV13; D: TRBD1; J: TRBJ2-1; CDR3: CASSSYRGRGEQFF; DNA: TGTGCCAGCAGCTCCTACAGGGGGCGCGGCGAGCAGTTCTTC
size: once; V: TRBV19; D: .; J: TRBJ2-2; CDR3: CASRVGAGELFF; DNA: TGTGCCAGTAGGGTCGGGGCCGGGGAGCTGTTTTTT
size: once; V: TRBV10-3; D: .; J: TRBJ2-7; CDR3: CAIGGQRQEQYF; DNA: TGTGCCATCGGCGGGCAGAGACAAGAGCAGTACTTC
size: .; V: TRBV4-1; D: .; J: TRBJ2-7; CDR3: CASSQTGSHGYEQYF; DNA: TGCGCCAGCAGCCAAACAGGCTCCCACGGCTACGAGCAGTACTTC
size: .; V: TRBV19; D: .; J: TRBJ1-5; CDR3: CASSALQEGFNQPQHF; DNA: TGTGCCAGTTCGGCGCTACAGGAGGGTTTCAATCAGCCCCAGCATTTT
size: .; V: TRBV5-6; D: .; J: TRBJ2-7; CDR3: CASSIRDNKYEQYF; DNA: TGTGCCAGCAGCATCCGGGACAACAAATACGAGCAGTACTTC
size: .; V: TRBV7-2; D: .; J: TRBJ1-1; CDR3: CASSPVEDTEAFF; DNA: TGTGCCAGCAGCCCGGTCGAAGACACTGAAGCTTTCTTT
size: .; V: TRBV7-1; D: TRBD1; J: TRBJ1-2; CDR3: CASSEQWGTGDYGYTF; DNA: TGTGCCAGCAGCGAACAATGGGGGACAGGGGACTATGGCTACACCTTC
size: .; V: TRBV11-3; D: TRBD1; J: TRBJ1-3; CDR3: CASSTTAETGTPGNTIYF; DNA: TGTGCCAGCAGCACAACGGCGGAGACAGGGACTCCTGGAAACACCATATATTTT
size: .; V: TRBV11-2; D: TRBD1; J: TRBJ1-3; CDR3: CASSLRDSSGNTIYF; DNA: TGTGCCAGCAGCTTAAGGGACAGCTCTGGAAACACCATATATTTT
size: few; V: TRBV6-1; D: .; J: TRBJ1-3; CDR3: CASSERGHSGNTIYF; DNA: TGTGCCAGCAGTGAACGGGGTCACTCTGGAAACACCATATATTTT
size: .; V: TRBV4-3; D: TRBD1; J: TRBJ2-7; CDR3: CASSPGQGAYEQYF; DNA: TGCGCCAGCAGCCCTGGACAGGGGGCCTACGAGCAGTACTTC
size: .; V: TRBV28; D: .; J: TRBJ1-2; CDR3: CASSPRASDGYTF; DNA: TGTGCCAGCAGTCCCAGGGCCTCGGATGGCTACACCTTC
size: few; V: TRBV7-9; D: TRBD1; J: TRBJ1-2; CDR3: CASSQAGQGAHYGYTF; DNA: TGCGCCAGCAGCCAGGCCGGACAGGGGGCCCACTATGGCTACACCTTC
size: .; V: TRBV18; D: TRBD1; J: TRBJ2-3; CDR3: CASSRTGFSTDTQYF; DNA: TGTGCCAGCTCACGGACAGGATTTAGCACAGATACGCAGTATTTT
size: .; V: TRBV5-4; D: .; J: TRBJ2-5; CDR3: CASRDVAEETQYF; DNA: TGTGCCAGCAGGGATGTGGCGGAAGAGACCCAGTACTTC